The TCR beta chain under discussion was sequenced for a study of shared clonotypes between healthy human individuals. Background on the study: Participating donors consisted of two women and a few men aged 18 to 49. CD4 naive cells filled three plates per donor, CD4 memory three, CD8 naive two and CD8 memory one.

Study findings and constraints: The naive CD4 repertoires of several donors were compared, and approximately 4.7% of clonotypes were shared.

In the original processing: ImmunoSEQ yielded junction-only sequences lacking quality scores, so filtering differed. Generated by immunoSEQ multiplex PCR, the TCRdb table keeps only in-frame clones and is missing some. That table gives V, J and clone size, and the DNA gave D and trimming. In the table there are about 1.9 million clones, about 93% of which are singletons. Naive CD8 cells were CD45RO-negative, positively selected for CCR7, excluding terminally differentiated effector memory CD45RA+ cells. Germline V lookup: CDR1 SEHNR, CDR2 FQNEAQ (reference sequence). Trimming stripped 5 bases from V and 8 bases from J, with 19 bases between. CDR3 length: 15 amino acids. As regards this clone: The antigen remains unidentified.

The origin of this receptor is a man between 18 and 35 years old in good health. Some clones in this sample may be carry-over from other donors' samples. The chain combines TRBV7-9 with TRBJ2-1; D assignment may be TRBD1 or TRBD2 (5 bases each). The material sequenced was naive CD8+ T cells from PBMCs. As DNA, the CDR3 is TGTGCCAGCAGCCTCCTTGAGGGACGGCCGGATGAGCAGTTCTTC. Protein product: CASSLLEGRPDEQFF.